A single sample gave rise to the 3 T cell receptor beta chains below, sequenced in a study of cytomegalovirus exposure and HLA in healthy donors. Researchers ran the PCR with 60 Vbeta and 13 Jbeta primers. Some clones are missing from TCRdb's copy, which holds only in-frame ones; the method was immunoSEQ multiplex PCR. This sample has about 100,000 clones, with roughly 79% found just once. The sequencing input was PBMCs. These receptors were obtained from a middle-aged man in good health and CMV-seronegative.

The V call is TRBV27, the J call TRBJ1-2; 8 positions agree with TRBD1. The trim removed 5 bases at V and 7 bases at J, leaving 12 bases unmatched. Germline loops: CDR1 MNHEY, CDR2 SMNVEV (reference sequence). CDR3 length equals 15 residues. CDR3 nucleotide sequence: TGTGCCAGCAGTCCCGGGACAGGAGGTTTGGTTGGCTACACCTTC. Protein: CASSPGTGGLVGYTF.

The table lists this clone with a count of one. The chain is built from TRBV27 and TRBJ2-2; 7 bases are shared with TRBD2. The germline gives CDR1 MNHEY, CDR2 SMNVEV (reference sequence). The CDR3 sequence is 14 residues long. V was clipped by 8 bases and J by 6 bases; unmatched bases: 9. The CDR3 region is CASSPAGRAGELFF. CDR3 DNA: TGTGCCAGCTCCCCGGCGGGGAGGGCCGGGGAGCTGTTTTTT.

Concerning this clone itself: At one end the junction does not follow the germline gene, possibly because of a read error. The rearrangement uses TRBV7-9 and TRBJ1-2; 9 nucleotides match TRBD1. CDR1 and CDR2 (germline): SEHNR, FQNEAQ (reference sequence). CDR3 length: 14 amino acids. The CDR3 coding sequence is TGTTCCAGCAGCCAAGGGACAGGGAACTATGGCTACACCTTC. Protein sequence: CSSSQGTGNYGYTF.